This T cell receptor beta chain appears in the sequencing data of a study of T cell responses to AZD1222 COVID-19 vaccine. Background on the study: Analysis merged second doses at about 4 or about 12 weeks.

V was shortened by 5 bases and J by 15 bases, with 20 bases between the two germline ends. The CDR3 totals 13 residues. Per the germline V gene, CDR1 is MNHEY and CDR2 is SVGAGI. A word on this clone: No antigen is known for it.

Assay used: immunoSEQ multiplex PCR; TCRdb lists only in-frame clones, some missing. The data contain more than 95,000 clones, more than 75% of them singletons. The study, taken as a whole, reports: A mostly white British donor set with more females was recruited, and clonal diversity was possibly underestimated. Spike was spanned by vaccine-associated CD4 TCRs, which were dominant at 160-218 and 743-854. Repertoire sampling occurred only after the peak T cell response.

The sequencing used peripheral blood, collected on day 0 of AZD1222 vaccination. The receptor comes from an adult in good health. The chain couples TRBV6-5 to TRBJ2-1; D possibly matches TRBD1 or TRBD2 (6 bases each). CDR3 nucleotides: TGTGCCAGCAGTCCGCGGGACAATTACCCTCCGTTCTTC. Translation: CASSPRDNYPPFF.